These 30 T cell receptor beta chains originate from one sample sequenced in a study of shared clonotypes between healthy human individuals. Assay used: immunoSEQ multiplex PCR; TCRdb lists only in-frame clones, some missing. This sample has around 940,000 clones, with roughly 72% found just once. Input material: memory CD4+ T cells sorted from blood. Subset indicated: CD45RA-negative fraction. The receptors here all came from a man aged 18 to 29 in good health.

This rearrangement joins TRBV11-2 to TRBJ1-4, with D possibly being TRBD1 (5 bases). The CDR3 extends over 13 amino acids. The germline V gene encodes CDR1 SGHAT and CDR2 FQNNGV. V was clipped by 6 bases and J by 10 bases, with 15 bases between them. The CDR3 loop is CASRTGGIGKLFF. CDR3 nucleotides: TGTGCCAGCAGGACTGGGGGAATTGGAAAACTGTTTTTT. The full variable domain, completed using reference TRBV11-2 and TRBJ1-4, is EAGVAQSPRYKIIEKRQSVAFWCNPISGHATLYWYQQILGQGPKLLIQFQNNGVVDDSQLPKDRFSAERLKGVDSTLKIQPAKLEDSAVYLCASRTGGIGKLFFGSGTQLSVL.

The J gene is TRBJ2-4, the V gene TRBV2; tentatively, D is TRBD2 (7 bases). Looked up from germline, CDR1 is SNHLY and CDR2 is FYNNEI. The V and J ends lost 8 bases and 0 bases respectively, with 14 bases between them. The CDR3 length is 15 residues. CDR3 DNA sequence: TGTGCCAGCCGGGGGGACACAATAGCCAAAAACATTCAGTACTTC. Its translation: CASRGDTIAKNIQYF.

The chain uses TRBV6-5 and TRBJ1-4; no clear D. V was shortened by 5 bases and J by 10 bases, with 17 bases between the two germline ends. The CDR3 has 14 amino acids. The V gene's germline CDR1 is MNHEY and CDR2 SVGAGI. The CDR3 is CASSRNPNEGKLFF. In DNA form, the CDR3 reads TGTGCCAGCAGTCGCAATCCTAACGAAGGAAAACTGTTTTTT.

V gene TRBV5-1 combines with J gene TRBJ2-5; 11 nucleotides align to TRBD2. The V gene's germline CDR1 is SGHRS and CDR2 YFSETQ. The V and J ends lost 3 bases and 3 bases, in that order; junction bases with no gene match: 10. This CDR3 has 17 amino acids. The CDR3 DNA sequence: TGCGCCAGCAGCTCAGGACCGTTAGCGGGGGGGAAAGAGACCCAGTACTTC. Translation gives CASSSGPLAGGKETQYF.

The rearrangement uses TRBV10-3 and TRBJ1-3; no clear D gene. This CDR3 spans 14 amino acids. V gave up 5 bases and J gave up 3 bases, with 11 bases separating them. Germline-derived CDR1 and CDR2 are ENHRY and SYGVKD. This CDR3 reads CAISRQLNGNTIYF. In DNA, the CDR3 is TGTGCCATCAGTCGGCAATTGAATGGAAACACCATATATTTT.

As concerns this clone: Since a far larger clone is one base different, this is likely a read error. The same CDR3 also results from other DNA sequences found in this sample. The V and J genes are TRBV1 and TRBJ2-7; whether TRBD2, the table's D call, matches the DNA was not checked. TRBV1 counts as a pseudogene. The CDR3 is 17 residues long. CDR3 nucleotides: TGCACCAGCAGCCAAGGTCACCTTAGCGGGAGATTCTACGAGCAGTACTTC. This sequence encodes CTSSQGHLSGRFYEQYF.

CDR3 in DNA: TGTGCCTGGAGTGTAAAGCGCACAGATACGCAGTATTTT. It encodes CAWSVKRTDTQYF. V is TRBV30 and J is TRBJ2-3; D remains unclear. The CDR3 has 13 residues. The germline V gene has CDR1 GTSNPN and CDR2 SVGIG (reference sequence). V was trimmed by 0 bases and J by 1 base, leaving 5 bases between them.

The chain employs TRBV11-3 and TRBJ2-1; unclear D gene. The CDR3 totals 12 residues. Germline CDR1 is SGHNT and CDR2 is YENEEA. Trimming shortened V by 8 bases and J by 8 bases, and 13 bases separated the two germline ends. CDR3 bases: TGTGCCAGCGTGACGAAGAGCCATGAGCAGTTCTTC. This translates into CASVTKSHEQFF.

The chain has TRBV11-3 and TRBJ2-7; 7 bases line up with TRBD2. This CDR3 is built from 16 residues. V trimming: 8 bases; J trimming: 4 bases; junction bases outside the gene matches: 17. Germline CDR1 SGHNT, CDR2 YENEEA. The CDR3 DNA sequence: TGTGCCAGCCTTCCTTCTCGCGCTAGCGGTTATTACGAGCAGTACTTC. Translation gives CASLPSRASGYYEQYF.

The rearrangement uses TRBV4-1 and TRBJ1-5, with D possibly being TRBD1 (5 bases). V gave up 6 bases and J gave up 6 bases, with 21 bases separating them. CDR1 and CDR2 from the germline V gene are MGHRA and YSYEKL. This CDR3 has 16 amino acids. The CDR3 protein is CASSPLPPGSGQPQHF. CDR3 nucleotide sequence: TGCGCCAGCAGTCCTCTCCCCCCAGGGTCAGGTCAGCCCCAGCATTTT.

The V gene is TRBV14, the J gene TRBJ1-2; D is unclear. This CDR3 comprises 13 residues. Trimming took 0 bases from V and 3 from J, leaving 5 bases between them. Germline V gives CDR1 SGHDN, CDR2 FVKESK. CDR3: CASSQDTYYGYTF. The DNA for the CDR3 is TGTGCCAGCAGCCAAGATACATACTATGGCTACACCTTC. Drawing the rest from reference TRBV14 and TRBJ1-2, the complete variable domain is EAGVTQFPSHSVIEKGQTVTLRCDPISGHDNLYWYRRVMGKEIKFLLHFVKESKQDESGMPNNRFLAERTGGTYSTLKVQPAELEDSGVYFCASSQDTYYGYTFGSGTRLTVV.

The J gene is TRBJ2-6, the V gene TRBV11-3; D is possibly TRBD1 or TRBD2 (5 bases each). V lost 1 base and J lost 0, with 10 bases in between. The CDR3 consists of 17 residues. CDR1 is SGHNT and CDR2 is YENEEA in the germline V gene. In DNA form, the CDR3 reads TGTGCCAGCAGCTTAGGAGGGGCGGGCTCTGGGGCCAACGTCCTGACTTTC. As protein: CASSLGGAGSGANVLTF.

The chain has TRBV7-9 and TRBJ1-1; D remains ambiguous. Germline V gene sequence: CDR1 SEHNR, CDR2 FQNEAQ (reference sequence). Trimming cost V 2 bases and J 3 bases, with 4 bases left between them. The CDR3 is made up of 12 amino acids. The CDR3 reads CASSLQDTEAFF. In DNA form, the CDR3 reads TGTGCCAGCAGCTTACAGGACACTGAAGCTTTCTTT.

The rearrangement links TRBV4-3 to TRBJ1-1; no firm D call. V shed 2 bases and J shed 3 bases, with 7 bases lying between them. CDR3 length: 13 amino acids. Germline V gene lookup returns CDR1 LGHNA and CDR2 YSLEER. Here the CDR3 DNA reads TGCGCCAGCAGCCAAAATACGGACACTGAAGCTTTCTTT. Residues: CASSQNTDTEAFF.

This clone was picked up many times. V is TRBV7-2 and J is TRBJ2-1; D gene uncertain. Germline V CDR1 and CDR2: SGHTA, FQGNSA. This CDR3 spans 15 amino acids. Trimming shortened V by 5 bases and J by 0 bases, and 11 bases separated the two germline ends. DNA of the CDR3: TGTGCCAGCAGCCCAGAGGCGAGCTCCTACAATGAGCAGTTCTTC. Translation gives CASSPEASSYNEQFF.

The gene calls are TRBV30 and TRBJ2-5, with D maybe TRBD2 (5 bases). Germline V gene sequence: CDR1 GTSNPN, CDR2 SVGIG (reference sequence). The CDR3 has 12 residues. Trimming pared 3 bases from V and 13 bases from J, leaving 18 bases between. CDR3 residues: CAWRGESTPWYF. DNA of the CDR3: TGTGCCTGGAGGGGAGAAAGTACCCCATGGTACTTC.

Of note for this clone: Other DNA sequences in the sample encode the same CDR3. J is TRBJ2-7 and V is TRBV11-2; no clear D gene. The CDR3 consists of 11 residues. The V end was cut by 1 base, the J end by 7 bases, with 5 bases between. The germline CDR1 and CDR2 sequences are SGHAT and FQNNGV. CDR3: CASSLVSEQYF. The CDR3 bases are TGTGCCAGCAGCTTAGTTAGTGAGCAGTACTTC.

This chain uses TRBV6-5 with TRBJ1-2, with 9 bases identical to TRBD1. The CDR3 has 15 residues. Losses at the gene ends were 4 bases for V and 9 bases for J; bases not matched to a gene: 12. Germline CDR1 is MNHEY and CDR2 is SVGAGI. CDR3 residues: CASSSVRGQGVSYTF. CDR3 bases: TGTGCCAGCAGTTCCGTCCGGGGACAGGGCGTCAGCTACACCTTC.

This clone was observed a handful of times. The chain is built from TRBV10-2 and TRBJ1-1; D gene ambiguous. This CDR3 region has 14 residues. Trimming removed 2 bases from V and 0 bases from J, with 7 bases in between. Germline-derived CDR1 and CDR2 are WSHSY and SAAADI. The CDR3 DNA reads as TGCGCCAGCAGTGAGACACGGATGAACACTGAAGCTTTCTTT. Protein product: CASSETRMNTEAFF.

This clone was detected only a few times. The gene calls are TRBV30 and TRBJ1-1, with D perhaps TRBD1 (6 bases). Trimming pared 3 bases from V and 5 bases from J, leaving 10 bases between. The CDR3 has 12 amino acids. In germline, CDR1 is GTSNPN, CDR2 SVGIG (reference sequence). CDR3 nucleotides: TGTGCCTGGAGCCAAAGGGGGACTGAAGCTTTCTTT. Translating it yields CAWSQRGTEAFF.

For this clone: Different DNA sequences within this sample yield the same CDR3. This chain joins TRBV18 and TRBJ1-2; D not resolved. CDR1 KGHSH and CDR2 LQKENI come from the germline V gene. V shed 0 bases and J shed 0 bases, with 8 bases lying between them. This CDR3 is 15 amino acids long. For the CDR3, the DNA is TGTGCCAGCTCACCACCGGCAGCCGCTAACTATGGCTACACCTTC. Its protein is CASSPPAAANYGYTF.

V usage is TRBV11-2 and J usage is TRBJ2-1; 13 bases are shared with TRBD2. Trimming took 0 bases from V and 10 from J; bases not matched to a gene: 3. CDR1 is SGHAT, CDR2 FQNNGV, per germline. The CDR3 totals 15 residues. Here the CDR3 reads CASSLELAGGQEQFF. The DNA of the CDR3 is TGTGCCAGCAGCTTAGAACTAGCGGGGGGGCAGGAGCAGTTCTTC.

Note on this clone: The identical CDR3 is also encoded by other nucleotide sequences in the sample. The chain carries TRBV5-1 and TRBJ2-3, with TRBD2 identical over 7 bases. This CDR3 is 15 amino acids long. The junction had 4 bases not matched to a gene; V was cut back by 3 bases and J by 0 bases. Germline V gene lookup returns CDR1 SGHRS and CDR2 YFSETQ. The CDR3 sequence is CASSSTSASTDTQYF. For the CDR3, the DNA is TGCGCCAGCAGCTCCACTAGCGCTAGCACAGATACGCAGTATTTT. Complete variable domain (other parts from reference TRBV5-1 and TRBJ2-3): KAGVTQTPRYLIKTRGQQVTLSCSPISGHRSVSWYQQTPGQGLQFLFEYFSETQRNKGNFPGRFSGRQFSNSRSEMNVSTLELGDSALYLCASSSTSASTDTQYFGPGTRLTVL.

The chain is built from TRBV6-5 and TRBJ1-1, with TRBD1 matching 7 bases. The V and J ends lost 6 bases and 10 bases, in that order; junction bases with no gene match: 5. Germline V gene sequence: CDR1 MNHEY, CDR2 SVGAGI. CDR3 length equals 11 residues. The DNA for the CDR3 is TGTGCCAGCAGGGTCACAGGGGCAGCTTTCTTT. Protein: CASRVTGAAFF.

The CDR3 bases are TGTGCCAGCAGCCGGACAGGGCGTGGGGATGAAAAACTGTTTTTT. It encodes CASSRTGRGDEKLFF. The V and J genes are TRBV11-2 and TRBJ1-4, with 8 nucleotides matching TRBD1. The CDR3 consists of 15 residues. V shed 5 bases, J shed 6 bases, and the junction held 8 bases outside the gene matches. Looked up from germline, CDR1 is SGHAT and CDR2 is FQNNGV.

This clone has a handful of counts. This chain joins TRBV28 and TRBJ2-1; 8 nucleotides line up with TRBD1. The germline V gene has CDR1 MDHEN and CDR2 SYDVKM. With V trimmed by 5 bases and J by 2 bases, 5 bases remained unmatched. The CDR3 has 15 residues. CDR3 sequence: CASSKGQGAYNEQFF. CDR3 nucleotides: TGTGCCAGCAGTAAAGGACAGGGAGCCTACAATGAGCAGTTCTTC.

V gene TRBV30 combines with J gene TRBJ1-2; no clear D gene. V was pared by 5 bases and J by 2 bases, with 12 bases between. CDR1 is GTSNPN, CDR2 SVGIG, per germline (reference sequence). This CDR3 spans 13 amino acids. CDR3 DNA: TGTGCCTGGCGAGTGTCGGGAAACTATGGCTACACCTTC. It codes for CAWRVSGNYGYTF.

V is TRBV10-3 and J is TRBJ1-1; weak D call: TRBD1 (5 bases). The ends were cut back, 10 bases at V and 4 bases at J, with 16 bases in the middle. Germline V gene data show CDR1 as ENHRY and CDR2 as SYGVKD. CDR3 length: 13 residues. CDR3 nucleotides: TGTGCCACCCGAGACAGCCAAGGCACTGAAGCTTTCTTT. Amino acid sequence: CATRDSQGTEAFF.

The chain couples TRBV6-1 to TRBJ2-3, with D maybe TRBD2 (6 bases). CDR3 length: 17 amino acids. Trimming removed 2 bases at V and 5 bases at J, with 20 bases between. CDR1 and CDR2 (germline): MNHNS, SASEGT. CDR3 sequence (DNA): TGTGCCAGCAGTGAAAGGATTAGCGGAACGCAAGAAGATACGCAGTATTTT. This encodes CASSERISGTQEDTQYF.

This clone has a single count. V usage is TRBV5-6 and J usage is TRBJ2-3; maybe TRBD2 (5 bases). Germline V gene sequence: CDR1 SGHDT, CDR2 YYEEEE. This CDR3 has 15 amino acids. Trimming stripped 4 bases from V and 1 base from J, with 13 bases between. The CDR3: CASSQAGLRTDTQYF. CDR3 nucleotides: TGTGCCAGCAGCCAGGCGGGCCTTCGCACAGATACGCAGTATTTT.